The rows below give T cell receptor beta chains drawn from one sample of a study of blood T cell repertoires in COVID-19. The assay was immunoSEQ multiplex PCR, and TCRdb's table has in-frame clones only and misses some. The sample contains tens of thousands of clones, around four fifths of which appear only once. Sequenced material: peripheral blood. The source is a human donor with acute or convalescent COVID-19. The donor label of this sample is uncertain. CDR3s include the opening cysteine and the closing phenylalanine or tryptophan. Fields, in order: D gene, CDR3 length, J gene, V gene, clone size, CDR3 DNA, CDR3 protein. A D gene is named only where the DNA matches it firmly. The size entry is marked missing in some rows and otherwise reads once, few, many or a size class.

TRBD1,17,TRBJ2-7,TRBV9,.,TGTGCCAGCAGCGTAGGAGCGGGCGGGACAGGACCCTACGAGCAGTACTTC,CASSVGAGGTGPYEQYF
TRBD1,14,TRBJ1-5,TRBV27,few,TGTGCCAGCGGGGGACAGGGGGCATCTCAGCCCCAGCATTTT,CASGGQGASQPQHF
.,14,TRBJ2-2,TRBV4-3,few,TGCGCCAGCAGCCGAACTAGGGACACCGGGGAGCTGTTTTTT,CASSRTRDTGELFF
.,15,TRBJ2-5,TRBV24-1,.,TGTGCCACCAGTGATTACGACAGGGAGGTGGAGACCCAGTACTTC,CATSDYDREVETQYF
.,11,TRBJ2-7,TRBV28,.,TGTGCCAGCAGCGACACCTACGAGCAGTACTTC,CASSDTYEQYF
.,13,TRBJ1-6,TRBV14,.,TGTGCCAGCAGCCAAGTTGCAGATTCACCCCTCCACTTT,CASSQVADSPLHF
.,15,TRBJ2-1,TRBV7-2,.,TGTGCCAGCAGCTTATTCCCCGTTTCGGGGAGGGAGCAGTTCTTC,CASSLFPVSGREQFF
TRBD1,18,TRBJ1-5,TRBV28,few,TGTGCCACTAGCTCCGGGGGACAGGGGTACTATAGCAATCAGCCCCAGCATTTT,CATSSGGQGYYSNQPQHF
.,14,TRBJ1-1,TRBV15,.,TGTGCCACCAGCAGAGAGCCGGGGGGATCTGAAGCTTTCTTT,CATSREPGGSEAFF
TRBD1,14,TRBJ2-7,TRBV5-1,.,TGCGCCAGCAGCTTACAGGACAGGGGATACGAGCAGTACTTC,CASSLQDRGYEQYF
TRBD2,16,TRBJ2-3,TRBV24-1,.,TGTGCCACCAGTGACTGGCTAGCGGGGGTGGGAGATACGCAGTATTTT,CATSDWLAGVGDTQYF
TRBD1,15,TRBJ1-1,TRBV6-5,once,TGTGCCAGCAGTTTCTGGACAGGGGGCAACACTGAAGCTTTCTTT,CASSFWTGGNTEAFF
.,12,TRBJ2-7,TRBV5-1,.,TGCGCCAGCAGGGACACAGCCTACGAGCAGTACTTC,CASRDTAYEQYF
.,12,TRBJ2-5,TRBV9,.,TGTGCCAGCAAAGGGGCTTCAGGGGCCCAGTACTTC,CASKGASGAQYF
.,15,TRBJ2-7,TRBV5-6,.,TGTGCCAGCAGCTTGTCTCGAGGGATCCCCTACGAGCAGTACTTC,CASSLSRGIPYEQYF
.,14,TRBJ2-7,TRBV28,.,TGTGCCAGCAGTCCAGGCCCGCACTCCTACGAGCAGTACTTC,CASSPGPHSYEQYF
.,13,TRBJ1-6,TRBV10-3,.,TGTGCCATCAATAAGGGGGACAATTCACCCCTCCACTTT,CAINKGDNSPLHF
.,17,TRBJ1-2,TRBV13,.,TGTGCCAGCAGACCTCCCCTCGGGGTGGCAGGAGATTATGGCTACACCTTC,CASRPPLGVAGDYGYTF
TRBD1,16,TRBJ1-1,TRBV6-1,.,TGTGCCAGCAGTGAAGGGGCCGGGACAGGGTTCACTGAAGCTTTCTTT,CASSEGAGTGFTEAFF
.,13,TRBJ2-2,TRBV2,.,TGTGCCAGCAGTCGTGGGGAGAGGAGGGAGCTGTTTTTT,CASSRGERRELFF
.,14,TRBJ1-2,TRBV7-8,.,TGTGCCAGCAGCCCCCAGACAGCTAACTATGGCTACACCTTC,CASSPQTANYGYTF
.,14,TRBJ1-2,TRBV11-2,.,TGTGCCAGCAGCAATCCAACGACAGTCTATGGCTACACCTTC,CASSNPTTVYGYTF
TRBD2,16,TRBJ2-3,TRBV7-6,.,TGTGCCAGCAGCTTAGAGGGGGCGGGAGGGACAGATACGCAGTATTTT,CASSLEGAGGTDTQYF
TRBD2,15,TRBJ2-1,TRBV19,.,TGTGCCAGTAGTAAAGTAGAGCGGGATACCAGCGAGCAGTTCTTC,CASSKVERDTSEQFF
.,13,TRBJ1-2,TRBV13,.,TGTGCCAGCAGCTTATCAGAAAACTATGGCTACACCTTC,CASSLSENYGYTF
TRBD1,16,TRBJ2-1,TRBV30,once,TGTGCCTGGAGCCGGGGACAGGTAGGCTCCTACAATGAGCAGTTCTTC,CAWSRGQVGSYNEQFF
.,14,TRBJ1-1,TRBV30,.,TGTGCCCGGAGCCACTTACAGGGAGATTCTGAAGCTTTCTTT,CARSHLQGDSEAFF
TRBD1,13,TRBJ2-3,TRBV7-8,.,TGTGCCAGCAGCTTAGACAGGGGTGATACGCAGTATTTT,CASSLDRGDTQYF
.,12,TRBJ1-3,TRBV29-1,.,TGCAGCGTTCGAGACTCTGGAAACACCATATATTTT,CSVRDSGNTIYF
TRBD2,12,TRBJ2-1,TRBV7-3,.,TGTGCCAGCAGCCGTCCGGGAGGTGAGCAGTTCTTC,CASSRPGGEQFF
.,14,TRBJ2-2,TRBV5-1,.,TGCGCCAGCAGCGTAACACCGAACACCGGGGAGCTGTTTTTT,CASSVTPNTGELFF
TRBD1,15,TRBJ1-4,TRBV14,.,TGTGCCAGCAGCCAAATTCAGGGGGCCGGTGAAAAACTGTTTTTT,CASSQIQGAGEKLFF
.,19,TRBJ2-6,TRBV9,few,TGTGCCAGCAGCCCCCGTAGGATTTTACCAGGGTCTGGGGCCAACGTCCTGACTTTC,CASSPRRILPGSGANVLTF
.,16,TRBJ2-3,TRBV7-2,.,TGTGCCAGCAGCTTAAGGGGCGAGCTGGGTGCGGATACGCAGTATTTT,CASSLRGELGADTQYF
TRBD1,16,TRBJ1-1,TRBV7-9,.,TGTGCCAGCAGCTCTACTCCGGGACAGGGTAACACTGAAGCTTTCTTT,CASSSTPGQGNTEAFF
.,15,TRBJ1-6,TRBV14,.,TGTGCCAGCAGCCAAGACGGGGGGAGGTATTCACCCCTCCACTTT,CASSQDGGRYSPLHF
TRBD1,13,TRBJ2-1,TRBV28,.,TGTGCCAGCTCAGGGGGAAGTTTGAATGAGCAGTTCTTC,CASSGGSLNEQFF
.,13,TRBJ1-5,TRBV30,.,TGTGCCTGGAGTGTCGCGAGCAATCAGCCCCAGCATTTT,CAWSVASNQPQHF
.,14,TRBJ2-1,TRBV3-1/TRBV3-2,.,TGTGCCAGCAGCCAGACTACGGTTAGGAATGAGCAGTTCTTC,CASSQTTVRNEQFF
.,13,TRBJ1-1,TRBV20-1,.,TGCAGTGCTAGTAAACAGGGAGGGACTGAAGCTTTCTTT,CSASKQGGTEAFF
TRBD2,16,TRBJ2-3,TRBV9,few,TGTGCCAGCAGCGTAGGGACTAGCGGGTCCACAGATACGCAGTATTTT,CASSVGTSGSTDTQYF
.,11,TRBJ1-2,TRBV20-1,.,TGCAGTGCTAGCCCAGGCAACGGGGACACCTTC,CSASPGNGDTF
.,13,TRBJ1-5,TRBV12-3/TRBV12-4,.,TGTGCCAGCAGTTTTACTCGGGATCAGCCCCAGCATTTT,CASSFTRDQPQHF
TRBD1,14,TRBJ1-6,TRBV15,.,TGTGCCACCAGAACCCGGGACAGGGGTTCACCCCTCCACTTT,CATRTRDRGSPLHF
TRBD1,15,TRBJ1-6,TRBV19,.,TGTGCCAGTAGTACCACCGGGACAGGCAATTCACCCCTCCACTTT,CASSTTGTGNSPLHF
.,15,TRBJ1-6,TRBV18,.,TGTGCCAGCTCACCCGAGGCAGCAGATAATTCACCCCTCCACTTT,CASSPEAADNSPLHF
TRBD2,16,TRBJ2-2,TRBV11-2,.,TGTGCCAGCAGCTTAGACGGCGGGAGGGCCGCCGGGGAGCTGTTTTTT,CASSLDGGRAAGELFF
TRBD1,15,TRBJ2-3,TRBV27,.,TGTGCCAGCAGTTTAGACAGGGCCCGCACAGATACGCAGTATTTT,CASSLDRARTDTQYF
.,12,TRBJ1-3,TRBV7-9,.,TGTGCCAGCAGTCTAAATGGAAACACCATATATTTT,CASSLNGNTIYF
.,12,TRBJ2-7,TRBV12-3/TRBV12-4,.,TGTGCCAGCAGTTTCGTCGGGGGCGAGCAGTACTTC,CASSFVGGEQYF
.,15,TRBJ2-7,TRBV24-1,.,TGTGCCACCAGTGATAGGGGGGGCCCAATTTACGAGCAGTACTTC,CATSDRGGPIYEQYF
TRBD1,15,TRBJ1-4,TRBV29-1,.,TGCAGCGTTGGCGGACAGGCAGGATCTAATGAAAAACTGTTTTTT,CSVGGQAGSNEKLFF